One and the same sample provided the 11 T cell receptor beta chains below, sequenced in a study of OX40 agonist ivuxolimab in advanced cancers. Receptors were amplified or captured by the immunoSEQ multiplex PCR assay. As stored in TCRdb, this immuneACCESS dataset retains in-frame rearrangements with V and J assigned. A fraction of the clones does not appear; measured against another copy, unresolved V genes explain less than half of the discrepancy, and the remainder lacks a known reason. Present in this sample are approximately 73,000 clones, around 90% of which were seen just once. Under 15% of the sample is in the top ten clones. The source was CD4+ or CD8+ T cells sorted from blood, collected in a trial of the OX40 agonist ivuxolimab. These receptors were obtained from an adult with an advanced solid tumor such as melanoma, head and neck, liver or kidney cancer.

The sample holds one count of this clone. The CDR3 here is CASNSGGGMNSPLHF. In nucleotides, the CDR3 is TGTGCTAGTAATTCCGGGGGAGGGATGAATTCACCCCTCCACTTT. The J gene is TRBJ1-6, the V gene TRBV12-5, with D perhaps matching TRBD1 (5 bases). This CDR3 is built from 15 residues. Germline V gene data show CDR1 as LGHNT and CDR2 as FRNRAP. Trimming took 8 bases from V and 7 from J, leaving 18 bases between them.

This chain links TRBV25-1 with TRBJ2-7; D is unclear. Per germline, CDR1 MGHDK and CDR2 SYGVNS. The CDR3 has 12 residues. Trimming removed 4 bases from V and 2 bases from J, with 6 bases in between. CDR3 nucleotides: TGTGCCAGCAGTGTTACGCCCTACGAGCAGTACTTC. This gives the protein CASSVTPYEQYF.

The genes are TRBV7-2 and TRBJ1-2; the match to TRBD1 covers 7 bases. J gave up 7 bases and V 5 bases, and 13 bases lay outside the gene matches. Germline assignment: CDR1 SGHTA and CDR2 FQGNSA. The CDR3 contains 15 residues. The CDR3 loop reads CASSIRSGGRGGYTF. In nucleotides, the CDR3 is TGTGCCAGCAGCATCCGATCAGGGGGTAGGGGTGGCTACACCTTC. The complete variable domain, with remaining parts taken from reference TRBV7-2 and TRBJ1-2, reads GAGVSQSPSNKVTEKGKDVELRCDPISGHTALYWYRQSLGQGLEFLIYFQGNSAPDKSGLPSDRFSAERTGGSVSTLTIQRTQQEDSAVYLCASSIRSGGRGGYTFGSGTRLTVV.

The V call is TRBV5-6, the J call TRBJ2-6, with D uncertain. Germline V CDR1 and CDR2: SGHDT, YYEEEE. The V end lost 2 bases, the J end lost 4 bases, and 13 bases lay between the germline ends. CDR3 length: 16 residues. CDR3 sequence: CASSFTLYGGANVLTF. CDR3 nucleotide sequence: TGTGCCAGCAGCTTCACACTTTATGGAGGGGCCAACGTCCTGACTTTC.

The genes are TRBV10-2 and TRBJ1-2; D not resolved. Trimming left V 7 bases short and J 3 bases short, with 15 bases between. This CDR3 has 14 residues. CDR1 is WSHSY, CDR2 SAAADI, per germline. The CDR3 loop is CASTPGRGDYGYTF. The CDR3 DNA reads TGCGCCAGCACTCCGGGCCGCGGGGACTATGGCTACACCTTC.

J is TRBJ1-2 and V is TRBV6-5; 8 bases map to TRBD1. V shed 4 bases and J 6 bases; nucleotides not matched to a gene: 7. The CDR3 is 14 residues long. Germline values: CDR1 MNHEY, CDR2 SVGAGI. The CDR3 reads CASSSVPDRDGYTF. The CDR3, as DNA: TGTGCCAGCAGTTCCGTTCCGGACAGGGATGGCTACACCTTC.

The V gene is TRBV19, the J gene TRBJ2-1; D perhaps matches TRBD2 (5 bases). The CDR3 totals 13 residues. V was trimmed by 1 base and J by 9 bases, leaving 10 bases between them. The germline V gene encodes CDR1 LNHDA and CDR2 SQIVND (reference sequence). As DNA, the CDR3 is TGTGCCAGTAGTATAGTGCCTGCGGGTGAGCAGTTCTTC. Its translation is CASSIVPAGEQFF.

This chain links TRBV10-1 with TRBJ2-5; 8 positions match TRBD1. The CDR3 consists of 15 residues. V shed 3 bases and J 1 base; nucleotides not matched to a gene: 4. Germline CDR1 reads WNHNN; CDR2 reads SYGVQD (reference sequence). The CDR3 nucleotides read TGCGCCAGCAGTGAACCGGGACAGGCCCAAGAGACCCAGTACTTC. It is translated as CASSEPGQAQETQYF.

This sequence joins TRBV7-9 and TRBJ1-1; D remains unclear. The CDR3 is 13 amino acids. The germline V and J ends were trimmed by 1 base and 3 bases, with 6 bases remaining between them. Germline CDR1 and CDR2: SEHNR and FQNEAQ (reference sequence). The CDR3 sequence: CASSLVVYTEAFF. The CDR3 nucleotides read TGTGCCAGCAGCTTAGTAGTGTACACTGAAGCTTTCTTT.

A remark on this clone: The junction shows a germline mismatch at one end, possibly a read error. The chain combines TRBV2 with TRBJ1-5; no clear D. Germline CDR1 reads SNHLY; CDR2 reads FYNNEI. The CDR3 covers 15 residues. The CDR3 loop is CASREGRDSNQPQHF. CDR3 nucleotides: TGTGCCAGCAGGGAAGGTAGAGATAGCAATCAGCCCCAGCATTTT.

For the CDR3, the DNA is TGTGCCAGCTCACTACTAGAACCGGGACAGAGCAATCAGCCCCAGCATTTT. Translated: CASSLLEPGQSNQPQHF. V usage is TRBV18 and J usage is TRBJ1-5; 7 bases are shared with TRBD1. In germline, CDR1 is KGHSH, CDR2 LQKENI. V lost 4 bases to trimming and J lost 1 base; unmatched junction nucleotides: 10. The CDR3 is 17 residues long.